One sample yielded the 14 T cell receptor beta chains listed below, sequenced in a study of cytomegalovirus exposure and HLA in healthy donors. PCR used 60 Vbeta primers and 13 Jbeta primers. Libraries were prepared by immunoSEQ multiplex PCR; TCRdb keeps only in-frame clonotypes and omits some of them. The data show about 120,000 clones, roughly 70% seen once. The specimen sequenced was PBMCs. Source of these receptors: a woman between 40 and 55 years old in good health and CMV-seropositive.

V usage is TRBV4-3 and J usage is TRBJ1-1; TRBD1 is a possible D gene (6 bases). This CDR3 is built from 16 residues. Deletions cut 1 base from V and 1 base from J, with 13 bases between. In germline, CDR1 is LGHNA, CDR2 YSLEER. The CDR3 DNA sequence: TGCGCCAGCAGCCAAGTGGGGGGGGCCCCGAACACTGAAGCTTTCTTT. It specifies CASSQVGGAPNTEAFF.

This sequence joins TRBV7-2 and TRBJ1-6; D is perhaps TRBD1 (5 bases). Deletions cut 1 base from V and 6 bases from J, with 16 bases between. The CDR3 totals 17 residues. Germline V gene sequence: CDR1 SGHTA, CDR2 FQGNSA. CDR3 nucleotides: TGTGCCAGCAGCTTAGGGGTCGCAGGGTCGCTTAATTCACCCCTCCACTTT. Its protein product is CASSLGVAGSLNSPLHF.

Only a few counts were recorded for this clone. The V gene is TRBV9, the J gene TRBJ1-3; TRBD1 agrees at 10 bases. This CDR3 comprises 16 residues. Trimming removed 4 bases from V and 3 bases from J; junction bases left unmatched: 7. The germline CDR1 and CDR2 sequences are SGDLS and YYNGEE. In DNA, the CDR3 is TGTGCCAGCAGCCACAGCCGGACAGGGGGTGGAAACACCATATATTTT. Protein product: CASSHSRTGGGNTIYF.

This clone was detected a few times. The chain employs TRBV5-6 and TRBJ2-5, with 7 bases identical to TRBD1. The J call may be in error: the DNA end matches TRBJ2-7 better. The CDR3 extends over 16 amino acids. Germline V gene data show CDR1 as SGHDT and CDR2 as YYEEEE. CDR3 coding DNA: TGTGCCAGCAGCTCCGACAGGGCCGGTATGCCCTACGAGCAGTACTTC. Protein: CASSSDRAGMPYEQYF.

This sequence joins TRBV7-9 and TRBJ1-2; no firm D call. The CDR3 runs to 16 residues. V was shortened by 5 bases and J by 2 bases, with 18 bases between the two germline ends. Germline CDR1 SEHNR, CDR2 FQNEAQ (reference sequence). The CDR3 loop reads CASSPGFAGANYGYTF. The DNA for the CDR3 is TGTGCCAGCAGCCCGGGGTTTGCGGGCGCGAACTATGGCTACACCTTC.

The chain is built from TRBV30 and TRBJ1-2; TRBD1 aligns across 9 bases. J gave up 4 bases and V 2 bases, and 20 bases lay outside the gene matches. Germline V gene sequence: CDR1 GTSNPN, CDR2 SVGIG (reference sequence). The CDR3 is 19 amino acids. The CDR3 coding sequence is TGTGCCTGGAGTACTACAACACGGGACAGGGTTAGAAAAGTCTATGGCTACACCTTC. This codes for CAWSTTTRDRVRKVYGYTF.

This clone was recorded once. CDR3: CASSLKGKGTEAFF. CDR3 nucleotides: TGTGCCAGCAGCTTAAAGGGGAAGGGGACTGAAGCTTTCTTT. The V call is TRBV7-2, the J call TRBJ1-1; D is possibly TRBD1 (5 bases). Looked up from germline, CDR1 is SGHTA and CDR2 is FQGNSA. V shed 2 bases and J shed 5 bases, with 12 bases lying between them. The CDR3 spans 14 residues.

This clone was picked up a small number of times. The chain couples TRBV4-3 to TRBJ2-7; TRBD1 aligns across 10 bases. V lost 4 bases to trimming and J lost 0 bases; unmatched junction nucleotides: 3. CDR1 and CDR2 from the germline V gene are LGHNA and YSLEER. The CDR3 totals 15 residues. This chain's CDR3 is CASSRGTGASYEQYF. The CDR3 DNA reads as TGCGCCAGCAGCCGGGGGACAGGGGCCTCCTACGAGCAGTACTTC.

This chain joins TRBV25-1 and TRBJ2-1; 10 bases map to TRBD2. The CDR3 runs to 14 residues. The junction had 7 bases not matched to a gene; V was cut back by 5 bases and J by 9 bases. The V gene's germline CDR1 is MGHDK and CDR2 SYGVNS. The CDR3 reads CASSWLAGVGEQFF. CDR3 sequence (DNA): TGTGCCAGCAGTTGGCTAGCGGGAGTGGGTGAGCAGTTCTTC.

This clone was counted between two and nine times. The gene calls are TRBV6-6 and TRBJ2-7; 7 nucleotides align to TRBD1. J was trimmed by 2 bases and V by 0 bases; bases with no gene match: 7. This CDR3 contains 16 residues. Per germline, CDR1 MNHNY and CDR2 SVGAGI (reference sequence). CDR3 residues: CASSYSRVQGAYEQYF. The CDR3 bases are TGTGCCAGCAGTTACTCGAGGGTGCAGGGGGCCTACGAGCAGTACTTC.

This clone was recorded a few times. V usage is TRBV7-3 and J usage is TRBJ2-2; D not resolved. Germline values: CDR1 SGHTA, CDR2 FQGTGA. The V and J ends lost 1 base and 6 bases respectively, with 9 bases between them. This CDR3 has 14 amino acids. The CDR3 bases are TGTGCCAGCAGCTTAAATCTCCTCGCCGGGGAGCTGTTTTTT. It specifies CASSLNLLAGELFF.

The gene calls are TRBV5-4 and TRBJ1-5, with D tentatively TRBD1 (6 bases). The CDR3 totals 15 residues. Germline CDR1 and CDR2: SGHNT and YYREEE (reference sequence). Trimming removed 4 bases from V and 5 bases from J, with 16 bases in between. The CDR3 bases are TGTGCCAGCAGCGTCGGTGGGGGGGGCGATCAGCCCCAGCATTTT. Protein sequence: CASSVGGGGDQPQHF.

The chain couples TRBV11-1 to TRBJ1-1; a weak D match, TRBD1 (5 bases). In germline, CDR1 is SGHAT, CDR2 FQDESV (reference sequence). The CDR3 has 16 amino acids. V was trimmed by 1 base and J by 3 bases, leaving 15 bases between them. The CDR3 is CASSLGRRAGDTEAFF. The CDR3 region has the DNA TGTGCCAGCAGCTTAGGGCGCAGGGCTGGGGACACTGAAGCTTTCTTT.

This clone came up a few times. CDR3 amino acids: CASSFRQGQYEKLFF. In nucleotides, the CDR3 is TGTGCCAGCAGCTTCCGACAGGGGCAGTATGAAAAACTGTTTTTT. The chain is built from TRBV7-9 and TRBJ1-4; TRBD1 matches 8 bases. This CDR3 spans 15 amino acids. Germline lookup yields CDR1 SEHNR and CDR2 FQNEAQ (reference sequence). V was clipped by 3 bases and J by 6 bases; unmatched bases: 6.